Sequencing of this TCR beta chain was carried out in a study of blood T cells in healthy people across ages. A second PCR of about 7 to 11 cycles used a sample-barcoded 5' primer and a J-beta primer mix. One entry per CDR3 protein results from TCRdb running MiXCR on the 5' RACE reads. Of about 780,000 distinct CDR3 sequences in the sample, about 26% are singletons; the top ten hold 3%. The sample holds many counts of this clonotype. Its specificity is unknown. V shed 0 bases and J 4 bases; nucleotides not matched to a gene: 1. Germline CDR1 is MNHEY and CDR2 is SVGAGI. There are 15 residues in the CDR3. Broader study findings: The donors' CMV status was not determined, possibly confounding changes in expanded clonotypes.

These data were likewise used in another study, on T cells of mothers and their children. From that second work: The donor cohort consisted of three healthy Caucasian mothers and their six children. Amplification in the second PCR used the M1S primer, which added sample barcodes and 2-4 random nucleotides. The study obtained over 9.5 million TCR beta CDR3 reads per mother and about 3 million per child.

The TCR originated in a boy younger than 18 in good health. The gene calls are TRBV6-5 and TRBJ1-4, with 8 bases matching TRBD1. The sequenced sample consisted of blood. The CDR3 sequence is CASSYSTGVNEKLFF. CDR3 nucleotides: TGTGCCAGCAGTTACTCGACAGGGGTTAATGAAAAACTGTTTTTT.